This T cell receptor (beta chain) was profiled in a study of cytomegalovirus exposure and HLA in healthy donors. Use of 60 Vbeta and 13 Jbeta primers characterized the PCR. In the original analysis: The authors later counted roughly 79 million unique TCR beta chains, roughly 10 million of them shared. Here immunoSEQ multiplex PCR was the method, and the copy in TCRdb shows in-frame clones only, minus some. V and J calls plus clone size are reproduced from that table; the DNA served to infer D and trimming. The repertoire has 45,000 to 55,000 clones, 80% of them found once; the top ten carry around 8.1%. Study results and limitations: Upon later analysis, TCR association rates were observed to vary by HLA locus, being highest for DRB1 and lowest for HLA-C. A few V segments could not be told apart, such as TRBV6-2 and TRBV6-3, and were left out.

The CDR3 sequence is 15 residues long. Germline trimming cut 4 bases from V and 6 bases from J; bases unmatched to any gene: 6. Germline loops: CDR1 KGHSH, CDR2 LQKENI. This clone has only one observation. Its antigen is unknown. Sequenced sample: PBMCs. This receptor was taken from a man between 25 and 39 years old in good health and CMV-seropositive. The chain joins TRBV18 to TRBJ1-5; TRBD1 aligns across 10 bases. The CDR3 DNA is TGTGCCAGCTCACTCGACAGGGGGCAGGGTCAGCCCCAGCATTTT. This gives the protein CASSLDRGQGQPQHF.